Listed below are T cell receptor beta chains from one sample, sequenced in a study of CD8 T cells in ankylosing spondylitis. Via MiXCR, TCRdb re-called the 5' RACE reads, giving one row per CDR3 protein. The table has some 250,000 distinct CDR3 sequences, 20% to 30% seen once. Sequencing was carried out using blood, either unsorted or a sorted T cell fraction (not recorded which). The receptors here all came from a male donor with ankylosing spondylitis or in good health (not recorded which). Both conserved end residues are part of each CDR3. D genes are given only for firm matches. Expanded clones are given a class, and other clones once, few, many or no size at all.

TRBJ2-6	few	TRBV2	.	TGTGCCAGCAGGGGGAGGCCTGGGGCCAACGTCCTGACTTTC	CASRGRPGANVLTF
TRBJ2-1	many	TRBV6-5	.	TGTGCCAGCAGTTACGGCGGCGAGCAGTTCTTC	CASSYGGEQFF
TRBJ1-6	.	TRBV21-1	.	TGTGCCAGCAGCAAAGTCACGGGATCACCCCTCCACTTT	CASSKVTGSPLHF
TRBJ2-3	.	TRBV5-8	.	TGTGCCAGCAGCTTGTGGACGGAGGCAGATACGCAGTATTTT	CASSLWTEADTQYF
TRBJ2-5	few	TRBV7-8	TRBD2	TGTGCCAGCAGCACCTTAGCGGGGCAAGAGACCCAGTACTTC	CASSTLAGQETQYF
TRBJ2-7	.	TRBV12-3/TRBV12-4	.	TGTGCCAGCAGTGCCGGCGGAGGGGGCCCCTACGAGCAGTACTTC	CASSAGGGGPYEQYF
TRBJ1-1	.	TRBV29-1	.	TGCAGCGTTGCTCCCCCGGGGTCTCGTAGGACTGAAGCTTTCTTT	CSVAPPGSRRTEAFF
TRBJ1-2	.	TRBV15	TRBD1	TGTGCCACCAGCAGAGCGACAGGGTGGAACTATGGCTACACCTTC	CATSRATGWNYGYTF
TRBJ2-4	many	TRBV2	.	TGTGCCAGCACAGTAGCCAAAAACATTCAGTACTTC	CASTVAKNIQYF
TRBJ2-6	few	TRBV7-8	.	TGTGCCAGCAGCCGAATGTGGGGGAGCTCTGGGGCCAACGTCCTGACTTTC	CASSRMWGSSGANVLTF
TRBJ1-6	many	TRBV20-1	.	TGCAGTGCTAGACCACAGGACTTTAATAATTCACCCCTCCACTTT	CSARPQDFNNSPLHF
TRBJ2-7	.	TRBV16	.	TGTGCCAGCAGCGACAACCGGGACCGCAAAGAGCAGTACTTC	CASSDNRDRKEQYF
TRBJ2-7	.	TRBV29-1	TRBD1	TGCAGCGTGGGGACAGGGGGCTACGAGCAGTACTTC	CSVGTGGYEQYF
TRBJ2-7	.	TRBV5-1	.	TGCGCCAGCAGCTTGTACAGGGTGGCCGAGCAGTACTTC	CASSLYRVAEQYF
TRBJ2-7	.	TRBV20-1	TRBD1	TGCAGTGCTAGGTCACAGGGGTTGGTTTTCGAGCAGTACTTC	CSARSQGLVFEQYF
TRBJ1-1	many	TRBV20-1	.	TGCAGTGCTAGTTCCGGGAGGGACACTGAAGCTTTCTTT	CSASSGRDTEAFF
TRBJ2-7	few	TRBV6-1	.	TGTGCCAGCAGGTCCGGGACTTCTCAGGGCTACGAGCAGTACTTC	CASRSGTSQGYEQYF
TRBJ2-3	.	TRBV20-1	.	TGCAGTGCTAGAGATGGGCAGGGGCTCACAGATACGCAGTATTTT	CSARDGQGLTDTQYF
TRBJ2-7	once	TRBV2	TRBD2	TGTGCCAGCAGTACATTAGCGGGGGGAACCTACGAGCAGTACTTC	CASSTLAGGTYEQYF
TRBJ2-7	many	TRBV27	.	TGTGCCAGCAGTCCGACCCCAAGCTACGAGCAGTACTTC	CASSPTPSYEQYF
TRBJ1-3	many	TRBV9	.	TGTGCCAGCAGCGTTTCGCCGATTGGAAACACCATATATTTT	CASSVSPIGNTIYF
TRBJ1-1	many	TRBV12-3/TRBV12-4	.	TGTGCCAGCAGTCAGGACTTGACTGAAGCTTTCTTT	CASSQDLTEAFF
TRBJ2-1	few	TRBV6-5	.	TGTGCCAGCAGAACAGCCTACAATGAGCAGTTCTTC	CASRTAYNEQFF
TRBJ1-1	few	TRBV20-1	.	TGCAGTGCTCCGGACCCGAACACTGAAGCTTTCTTT	CSAPDPNTEAFF
TRBJ1-3	many	TRBV20-1	.	TGCAGTGCTTCCCCGGCCGACGGAATAGTTGGAAACACCATATATTTT	CSASPADGIVGNTIYF
TRBJ1-4	few	TRBV6-1	.	TGTGCCAGCAGTGAAAGAAGGGCCAATGAAAAACTGTTTTTT	CASSERRANEKLFF
TRBJ2-5	many	TRBV7-6	.	TGTGCCAGACAAGGAGAGACCCAGTACTTC	CARQGETQYF
TRBJ2-5	few	TRBV20-1	.	TGCAGTAACAATCGTGGTTGGTGGCGAGAGACCCAGTACTTC	CSNNRGWWRETQYF
TRBJ2-1	many	TRBV20-1	TRBD2	TGCAGTGCCGAGCCCGGGGGGGCCGCGTCCTACAATGAGCAGTTCTTC	CSAEPGGAASYNEQFF
TRBJ2-1	many	TRBV12-3/TRBV12-4	TRBD2	TGTGCCAGCAGTCCCAGTCCTAGCGGGTCCTACAATGAGCAGTTCTTC	CASSPSPSGSYNEQFF
TRBJ2-5	many	TRBV5-1	.	TGCGCCAGCAGCTTGATACGGACCCAGTACTTC	CASSLIRTQYF
TRBJ2-5	.	TRBV12-3/TRBV12-4	.	TGTGCCAGCAGTCACCCGACCCAGGGGAACCAAGAGACCCAGTACTTC	CASSHPTQGNQETQYF
TRBJ2-5	many	TRBV4-1	.	TGCGCCAGCAGCCAAGAGAGCGGAGAGACCCAGTACTTC	CASSQESGETQYF
TRBJ2-5	few	TRBV4-2	TRBD2	TGTGCCAGCAGCCAAGACGGACTAGCGGGGGGGCCAGGGACCCAGTACTTC	CASSQDGLAGGPGTQYF
TRBJ2-5	.	TRBV5-5	.	TGTGCCAGCAGCCTAATACAGGGCCCGGTTAAAGAGACCCAGTACTTC	CASSLIQGPVKETQYF
TRBJ2-7	few	TRBV25-1	TRBD1	TGTGCCAGCAGTTCTTCAACAGGGGGCGGAAGCTCCTACGAGCAGTACTTC	CASSSSTGGGSSYEQYF
TRBJ2-3	.	TRBV5-8	.	TGTGCCAGCAGGAGATTAGGGGGCACAGATACGCAGTATTTT	CASRRLGGTDTQYF
TRBJ2-1	.	TRBV19	TRBD2	TGTGCCAGTAGCAATCCCGGGACTAGCGGGGGGCGTTACAATGAGCAGTTCTTC	CASSNPGTSGGRYNEQFF
TRBJ1-5	.	TRBV7-2	TRBD1	TGTGCCAGCAGCTGGGACAGGGCCCAGCCCCAGCATTTT	CASSWDRAQPQHF
TRBJ2-2	many	TRBV10-1	TRBD2	TGCGCCAGCAGCCGAGACCTAGCGGGGAAAACCGGGGAGCTGTTTTTT	CASSRDLAGKTGELFF
TRBJ2-5	.	TRBV12-3/TRBV12-4	TRBD1	TGTGCCAGCAGTTTGTTCGGGGACAGGGCAGAGACCCAGTACTTC	CASSLFGDRAETQYF
TRBJ1-2	.	TRBV19	TRBD1	TGTGCCAGTAGGGACCGGGACAGGGGGTATGGCTACACCTTC	CASRDRDRGYGYTF
TRBJ2-7	few	TRBV20-1	TRBD1	TGCAGTGCCCCAGACGACAGGGGGTCAAACGAGCAGTACTTC	CSAPDDRGSNEQYF